This T cell receptor beta chain was identified in a study of PD-1 blockade in classical Hodgkin lymphoma. Study summary: Intravenous delivery of nivolumab at 3 mg/kg to patients occurred every 2 weeks.

Time point defined: cycle 4 day 1 (C4D1), after around six weeks of nivolumab. Relapses following autologous stem cell transplantation were seen in all patients, with brentuximab vedotin exposure varying. TCRdb's copy holds only in-frame clones and misses some; the assay was immunoSEQ multiplex PCR. The table includes around 17,000 clones, 83% detected once. Germline values: CDR1 SNHLY, CDR2 FYNNEI. The CDR3 is made up of 14 amino acids. Deletions cut 6 bases from V and 6 bases from J, with 14 bases between. This clone was counted between two and nine times. This TCR was sampled from a human donor with classical Hodgkin lymphoma. The starting material was peripheral blood mononuclear cells (PBMCs), obtained before the fourth cycle of nivolumab. The genes are TRBV2 and TRBJ2-2; D might be TRBD2 (5 bases). CDR3 bases: TGTGCCAGCAGCCCCCAACTAGAGGCCGGGGAGCTGTTTTTT. This sequence encodes CASSPQLEAGELFF.